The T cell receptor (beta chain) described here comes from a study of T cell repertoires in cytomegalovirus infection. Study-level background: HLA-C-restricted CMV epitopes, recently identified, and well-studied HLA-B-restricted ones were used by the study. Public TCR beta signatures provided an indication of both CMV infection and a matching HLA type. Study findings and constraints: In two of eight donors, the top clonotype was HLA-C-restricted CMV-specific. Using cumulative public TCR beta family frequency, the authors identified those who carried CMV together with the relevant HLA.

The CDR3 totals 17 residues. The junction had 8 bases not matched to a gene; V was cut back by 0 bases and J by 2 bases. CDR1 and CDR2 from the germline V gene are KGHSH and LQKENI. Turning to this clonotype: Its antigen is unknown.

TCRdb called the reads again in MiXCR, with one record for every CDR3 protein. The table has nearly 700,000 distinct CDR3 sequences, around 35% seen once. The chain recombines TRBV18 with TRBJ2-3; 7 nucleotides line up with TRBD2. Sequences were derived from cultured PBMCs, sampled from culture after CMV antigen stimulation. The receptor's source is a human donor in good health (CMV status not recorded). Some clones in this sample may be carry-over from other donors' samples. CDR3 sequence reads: CASSPPIASGITDTQYF. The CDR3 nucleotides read TGTGCCAGCTCACCACCCATCGCTAGCGGAATCACAGATACGCAGTATTTT.